This T cell receptor beta chain was recovered during a study of cytomegalovirus exposure and HLA in healthy donors. Findings and limits, study-wide: In vitro testing confirmed a few CMV-associated chains as specific for CMV antigens.

Assay: immunoSEQ multiplex PCR; the TCRdb copy retains only in-frame clones and omits some. The table shows approximately 110,000 clones, with roughly 86% occurring only once. Trimming removed 2 bases from V and 2 bases from J, with 10 bases in between. Looked up from germline, CDR1 is MNHEY and CDR2 is SMNVEV (reference sequence). This CDR3 region has 14 residues. Comments on this clone: Its antigen is still unknown.

Sequenced sample: PBMCs. The chain recombines TRBV27 with TRBJ2-7; D is ambiguous. The sequence was obtained from a woman between 18 and 29 years old in good health and CMV-seronegative. The CDR3 region is CASSLGPSPYEQYF. CDR3 sequence (DNA): TGTGCCAGCAGTTTAGGCCCCTCCCCCTACGAGCAGTACTTC.